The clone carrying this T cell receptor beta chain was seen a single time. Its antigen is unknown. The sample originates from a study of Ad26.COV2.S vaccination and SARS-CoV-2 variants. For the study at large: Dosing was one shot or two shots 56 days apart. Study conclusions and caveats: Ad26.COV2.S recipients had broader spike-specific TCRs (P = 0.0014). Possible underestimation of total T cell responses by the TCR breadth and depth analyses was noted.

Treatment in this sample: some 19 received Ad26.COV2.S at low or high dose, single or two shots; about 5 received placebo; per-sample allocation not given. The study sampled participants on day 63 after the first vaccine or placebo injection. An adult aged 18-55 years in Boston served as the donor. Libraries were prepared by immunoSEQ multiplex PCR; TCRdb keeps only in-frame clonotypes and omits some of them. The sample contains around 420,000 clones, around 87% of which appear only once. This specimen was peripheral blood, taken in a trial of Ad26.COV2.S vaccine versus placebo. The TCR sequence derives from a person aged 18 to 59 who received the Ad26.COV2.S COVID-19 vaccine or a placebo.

The CDR3 is CASSLGRGIRTEAFF. DNA for the CDR3: TGTGCCAGCAGCTTGGGTAGGGGAATACGCACTGAAGCTTTCTTT. This chain connects TRBV5-6 to TRBJ1-1; tentative D call: TRBD1 (5 bases). Trimming cost V 0 bases and J 4 bases, with 13 bases left between them. This CDR3 is built from 15 residues. CDR1 and CDR2 (germline): SGHDT, YYEEEE.